This is a list of T cell receptor beta chains from one sample in a study of shared clonotypes between healthy human individuals. Clones were read by immunoSEQ multiplex PCR, and TCRdb kept only the in-frame ones, dropping some. The table lists 1 million to 1.3 million clones, more than 75% of them singletons. The sample was memory CD4+ T cells from PBMCs. These receptors all stem from a man younger than 35 in good health. Some clones in this sample may be carry-over from other donors' samples. Both conserved end residues are part of each CDR3. Each record gives: J gene, clone size, V gene, D gene, CDR3 protein, CDR3 DNA. D genes are given only for firm matches. Some rows have no size entry. The others give once, few or many, or a class for an expanded clone.

j_gene: TRBJ2-6; abundance: .; v_gene: TRBV18; d_gene: .; CDR3aa: CASSPRQGINSGANVLTF; CDR3nt: TGTGCCAGCTCACCCCGGCAGGGAATTAACTCTGGGGCCAACGTCCTGACTTTC
j_gene: TRBJ1-6; abundance: once; v_gene: TRBV11-2; d_gene: .; CDR3aa: CASRTPGQPSNSPLHF; CDR3nt: TGTGCCAGCAGAACACCTGGACAGCCCTCTAATTCACCCCTCCACTTT
j_gene: TRBJ1-2; abundance: .; v_gene: TRBV19; d_gene: .; CDR3aa: CASSSPGRVNYGYTF; CDR3nt: TGTGCCAGTAGTAGCCCCGGGCGGGTTAACTATGGCTACACCTTC
j_gene: TRBJ2-5; abundance: few; v_gene: TRBV7-9; d_gene: TRBD2; CDR3aa: CASSYRLAQETQYF; CDR3nt: TGTGCCAGCAGCTATAGACTAGCCCAAGAGACCCAGTACTTC
j_gene: TRBJ1-3; abundance: .; v_gene: TRBV9; d_gene: .; CDR3aa: CASSAPGNLGNTIYF; CDR3nt: TGTGCCAGCAGCGCCCCCGGGAACCTCGGAAACACCATATATTTT
j_gene: TRBJ2-1; abundance: .; v_gene: TRBV7-3; d_gene: TRBD2; CDR3aa: CASSLNLAGDNEQFF; CDR3nt: TGTGCCAGCAGCTTAAACCTAGCGGGAGACAATGAGCAGTTCTTC
j_gene: TRBJ1-1; abundance: .; v_gene: TRBV5-6; d_gene: .; CDR3aa: CASSTFDMGHTEAFF; CDR3nt: TGTGCCAGCAGCACATTCGACATGGGGCACACTGAAGCTTTCTTT
j_gene: TRBJ2-3; abundance: .; v_gene: TRBV9; d_gene: TRBD1; CDR3aa: CASSFWDRNTDTQYF; CDR3nt: TGTGCCAGCAGCTTCTGGGACAGGAACACAGATACGCAGTATTTT
j_gene: TRBJ1-5; abundance: .; v_gene: TRBV5-8; d_gene: .; CDR3aa: CASSSGPPNSNQPQHF; CDR3nt: TGTGCCAGCAGCTCCGGGCCCCCCAATTCCAATCAGCCCCAGCATTTC
j_gene: TRBJ2-5; abundance: few; v_gene: TRBV2; d_gene: .; CDR3aa: CASSGEETQYF; CDR3nt: TGTGCCAGCAGTGGAGAAGAGACCCAGTACTTC
j_gene: TRBJ2-2; abundance: .; v_gene: TRBV7-3; d_gene: .; CDR3aa: CASSLGHQGRAELFF; CDR3nt: TGTGCCAGCAGCTTAGGTCACCAGGGGAGGGCGGAGCTGTTTTTT
j_gene: TRBJ2-2; abundance: .; v_gene: TRBV6-1; d_gene: .; CDR3aa: CASSDRGAITGELFF; CDR3nt: TGTGCCAGCAGTGACAGGGGAGCAATCACCGGGGAGCTGTTTTTT
j_gene: TRBJ2-7; abundance: .; v_gene: TRBV18; d_gene: .; CDR3aa: CASSPTFREQYF; CDR3nt: TGTGCCAGCTCACCAACCTTCAGGGAGCAGTACTTC
j_gene: TRBJ2-2; abundance: .; v_gene: TRBV5-4; d_gene: TRBD2; CDR3aa: CASSPSGSWTGELFF; CDR3nt: TGTGCCAGCAGTCCTAGCGGGAGTTGGACCGGGGAGCTGTTTTTT
j_gene: TRBJ1-5; abundance: few; v_gene: TRBV2; d_gene: .; CDR3aa: CASSPESGDQPQHF; CDR3nt: TGTGCCAGCAGCCCAGAGTCGGGGGATCAGCCCCAGCATTTT
j_gene: TRBJ2-3; abundance: .; v_gene: TRBV4-3; d_gene: TRBD2; CDR3aa: CASSQEAGRLKDTQYF; CDR3nt: TGCGCCAGCAGCCAAGAAGCCGGGAGGCTTAAAGATACGCAGTATTTT
j_gene: TRBJ1-5; abundance: once; v_gene: TRBV7-3; d_gene: .; CDR3aa: CASSLTREGQPQHF; CDR3nt: TGTGCCAGCAGCTTAACGCGGGAGGGACAGCCCCAGCATTTT
j_gene: TRBJ1-4; abundance: .; v_gene: TRBV11-3; d_gene: TRBD1; CDR3aa: CASSLGTGLSNEKLFF; CDR3nt: TGTGCCAGCAGCTTGGGGACAGGGTTATCTAATGAAAAACTGTTTTTT
j_gene: TRBJ1-2; abundance: .; v_gene: TRBV5-8; d_gene: .; CDR3aa: CASSSTRIPSRYTF; CDR3nt: TGTGCCAGCAGCTCCACACGAATCCCCTCGCGGTACACCTTC
j_gene: TRBJ2-1; abundance: .; v_gene: TRBV28; d_gene: .; CDR3aa: CASTPPGGRRNEQFF; CDR3nt: TGTGCCAGCACACCGCCGGGTGGGAGAAGGAATGAGCAGTTCTTC
j_gene: TRBJ1-3; abundance: .; v_gene: TRBV28; d_gene: .; CDR3aa: CASSLYGNALGTIYF; CDR3nt: TGTGCCAGCAGTTTATACGGCAATGCCCTAGGCACCATATATTTT
j_gene: TRBJ2-3; abundance: .; v_gene: TRBV9; d_gene: TRBD1; CDR3aa: CASSAQELTGGPHTDTQYF; CDR3nt: TGTGCCAGCAGCGCCCAAGAGCTTACAGGGGGCCCACACACAGATACGCAGTATTTT
j_gene: TRBJ2-1; abundance: .; v_gene: TRBV2; d_gene: .; CDR3aa: CASSEGKGGNEQFF; CDR3nt: TGTGCCAGCAGTGAGGGAAAGGGGGGAAATGAGCAGTTCTTC
j_gene: TRBJ2-7; abundance: .; v_gene: TRBV9; d_gene: .; CDR3aa: CASSVEEGRVYEQYF; CDR3nt: TGTGCCAGCAGCGTAGAGGAGGGCAGGGTCTACGAGCAGTACTTC
j_gene: TRBJ2-2; abundance: .; v_gene: TRBV19; d_gene: .; CDR3aa: CASSFARNTGELFF; CDR3nt: TGTGCCAGTAGTTTTGCAAGGAACACCGGGGAGCTGTTTTTT
j_gene: TRBJ2-3; abundance: .; v_gene: TRBV5-1; d_gene: .; CDR3aa: CASRLAGVTDTQYF; CDR3nt: TGCGCCAGCAGGTTGGCGGGCGTCACAGATACGCAGTATTTT
j_gene: TRBJ2-7; abundance: many; v_gene: TRBV11-2; d_gene: TRBD2; CDR3aa: CASSTHPPSGGMEYEQYF; CDR3nt: TGTGCCAGCAGCACCCACCCCCCTAGCGGGGGGATGGAATACGAGCAGTACTTC
j_gene: TRBJ2-1; abundance: .; v_gene: TRBV29-1; d_gene: .; CDR3aa: CSVGGRAYNEQFF; CDR3nt: TGCAGCGTTGGGGGGCGAGCTTACAATGAGCAGTTCTTC
j_gene: TRBJ2-4; abundance: .; v_gene: TRBV6-5; d_gene: .; CDR3aa: CASSSGLGAKNIQYF; CDR3nt: TGTGCCAGCAGTTCGGGGTTGGGAGCCAAAAACATTCAGTACTTC
j_gene: TRBJ2-7; abundance: .; v_gene: TRBV5-6; d_gene: .; CDR3aa: CASSLPWVLFF; CDR3nt: TGTGCCAGCAGCCTGCCCTGGGTCCTTTTCTTC
j_gene: TRBJ1-1; abundance: .; v_gene: TRBV28; d_gene: TRBD1; CDR3aa: CASSSSTGRFEAFF; CDR3nt: TGTGCCAGCAGTTCCTCGACAGGGAGGTTTGAAGCTTTCTTT
j_gene: TRBJ2-5; abundance: few; v_gene: TRBV9; d_gene: .; CDR3aa: CASSDNREAGSETQYF; CDR3nt: TGTGCCAGCAGCGATAACAGGGAGGCAGGATCGGAGACCCAGTACTTC
j_gene: TRBJ1-2; abundance: .; v_gene: TRBV18; d_gene: .; CDR3aa: CASSPGGHGYTF; CDR3nt: TGTGCCAGCTCACCGGGGGGCCATGGCTACACCTTC
j_gene: TRBJ2-7; abundance: .; v_gene: TRBV19; d_gene: .; CDR3aa: CASAGGTATYEQYF; CDR3nt: TGTGCCAGCGCTGGAGGGACAGCTACCTACGAGCAGTACTTC
j_gene: TRBJ1-1; abundance: few; v_gene: TRBV5-1; d_gene: .; CDR3aa: CASSWGTENTEAFF; CDR3nt: TGCGCCAGCAGCTGGGGGACCGAGAACACTGAAGCTTTCTTT
j_gene: TRBJ2-1; abundance: .; v_gene: TRBV14; d_gene: TRBD2; CDR3aa: CASSAQTSGLYNEQFF; CDR3nt: TGTGCCAGCAGCGCCCAGACTAGCGGGCTTTACAATGAGCAGTTCTTC
j_gene: TRBJ2-1; abundance: .; v_gene: TRBV18; d_gene: .; CDR3aa: CASSPPTDLTYNEQFF; CDR3nt: TGTGCCAGCTCACCTCCAACGGACCTCACCTACAATGAGCAGTTCTTC